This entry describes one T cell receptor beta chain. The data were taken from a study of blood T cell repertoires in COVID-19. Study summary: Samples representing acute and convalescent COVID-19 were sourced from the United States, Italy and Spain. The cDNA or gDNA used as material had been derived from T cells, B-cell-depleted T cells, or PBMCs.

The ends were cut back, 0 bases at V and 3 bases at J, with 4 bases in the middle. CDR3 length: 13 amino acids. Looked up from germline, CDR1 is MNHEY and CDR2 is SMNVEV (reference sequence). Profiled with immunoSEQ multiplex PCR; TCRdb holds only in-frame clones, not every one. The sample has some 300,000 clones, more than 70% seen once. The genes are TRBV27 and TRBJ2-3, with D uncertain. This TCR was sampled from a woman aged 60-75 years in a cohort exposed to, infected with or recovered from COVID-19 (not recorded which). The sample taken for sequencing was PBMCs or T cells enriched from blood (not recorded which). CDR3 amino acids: CASSLSGTDTQYF. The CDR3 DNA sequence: TGTGCCAGCAGTTTATCCGGGACAGATACGCAGTATTTT.